This TCR beta chain was captured by sequencing in a study of blood T cell repertoires in COVID-19. Study details: Acute and convalescent COVID-19 samples came from the United States, Italy and Spain. PBMCs, B-cell-depleted T cells, or T cells provided the cDNA or gDNA that made up the material.

Concerning this clone itself: The junction departs from germline at one end; a sequencing error may be responsible.

CDR3 size: 12 residues. From germline, CDR1 is SNHLY and CDR2 FYNNEI. Participants spanned ages roughly 18 to 90 years and resided in 20 to 30 US areas. In the authors' methods: Scientists estimated how many nucleated cells there were by amplifying reference gene primers. TCRdb's copy holds only in-frame clones and misses some; the assay was immunoSEQ multiplex PCR. V and J calls and clone size are those listed in that table; D and trimming were worked out from the DNA. The sample lists over 350,000 clones, 88% seen once, with approximately 1% in the top ten. This rearrangement joins TRBV2 to TRBJ1-2, with 8 bases identical to TRBD1. The receptor's source is a woman younger than 45 with acute COVID-19. Sequences were obtained from PBMCs or T cells enriched from blood (not recorded which). CDR3 sequence reads: CASRGQAFAMSF. Here the CDR3 DNA reads TGTGCCAGCAGGGGACAGGCGTTTGCTATGTCCTTC.